The 4 T cell receptor beta chains below all came from one sample that was sequenced in a study of T cells in Graves' hyperthyroidism and ophthalmopathy. RNA transcripts provided the source from which TCR beta CDR3 regions were amplified. The TCR CDR3 was amplified in a first-round RT-PCR using the HTBI primer set. TCRdb reanalysed the multiplex PCR reads using MiXCR and keeps one entry per CDR3 protein. The data contain around 250,000 distinct CDR3 sequences, about 15% of them singletons. The sequencing input was blood. The receptor source for this set is a woman in her thirties or forties with Graves' hyperthyroidism that later progressed to Graves' ophthalmopathy.

At least ten counts were recorded for this clonotype. The V gene is TRBV3-1, the J gene TRBJ2-2; perhaps TRBD2 as D (5 bases). The CDR3 consists of 15 residues. V shed 5 bases and J shed 4 bases, with 14 bases lying between them. Germline CDR1 LGHDT, CDR2 YNNKEL (reference sequence). This CDR3 is CASSIHSRGTGELFF. CDR3 nucleotides: TGTGCCAGCAGCATACATTCACGGGGCACCGGGGAGCTGTTTTTT.

This clonotype was seen many times. J is TRBJ2-5 and V is TRBV11-2; D not certain. CDR3 size: 12 residues. Per the germline V gene, CDR1 is SGHAT and CDR2 is FQNNGV. The V and J ends lost 1 base and 5 bases respectively, with 5 bases between them. The CDR3 loop is CASSLGTETQYF. The DNA for the CDR3 is TGTGCCAGCAGCTTAGGGACGGAGACCCAGTACTTC.

The chain carries TRBV6-2 or TRBV6-3 and TRBJ2-3; D gene uncertain. V was pared by 0 bases and J by 7 bases, with 5 bases between. Germline CDR1 is MNHEY and CDR2 is SVGEGT. This CDR3 contains 12 residues. The CDR3 protein is CASSYSSYTQYF. DNA for the CDR3: TGTGCCAGCAGTTACTCTTCTTATACGCAGTATTTT.

This clonotype was seen repeatedly, ten times or more. The chain has TRBV12-3 or TRBV12-4 and TRBJ2-3; D ambiguous. V dropped 4 bases and J dropped 2 bases, with 13 bases sitting between them. The CDR3 is 15 residues long. CDR3 nucleotide sequence: TGTGCCAGCAGTTACAGTATCAGAGCCACAGATACGCAGTATTTT. As protein: CASSYSIRATDTQYF.